The source of this T cell receptor beta chain is a study of cytomegalovirus exposure and HLA in healthy donors. Study outcomes and limitations: Roughly even sequencing depth across donors was the assumption behind the presence/absence analyses. Excluded: some indistinguishable V segments such as TRBV6-2 and TRBV6-3.

Of note for this clone: Its target is unknown.

The PCR contained 60 Vbeta and 13 Jbeta primers. Profiling relied on immunoSEQ multiplex PCR, and the TCRdb table lists in-frame clones only, not all of them. The sample includes about 52,000 clones. The V gene's germline CDR1 is SGHNT and CDR2 YENEEA. Trimming removed 6 bases from V and 4 bases from J; junction bases left unmatched: 3. The CDR3 sequence is 13 residues long. The gene calls are TRBV11-3 and TRBJ2-3; 8 bases align to TRBD1. This sequence originates from a woman aged 55-70 years in good health and CMV-seropositive. Sequenced material: PBMCs. The CDR3 sequence: CASRKTGADTQYF. The CDR3, as DNA: TGTGCCAGCAGGAAGACAGGGGCAGATACGCAGTATTTT. Using reference TRBV11-3 and TRBJ2-3 for the parts outside the CDR3, the full variable domain is EAGVVQSPRYKIIEKKQPVAFWCNPISGHNTLYWYLQNLGQGPELLIRYENEEAVDDSQLPKDRFSAERLKGVDSTLKIQPAELGDSAVYLCASRKTGADTQYFGPGTRLTVL.